The 5 T cell receptor beta chains listed next were all sequenced from one sample in a study of T cells in women clearing cervical HPV infection (dated by TCRdb to the late 2010s). The library was produced with the immunoSEQ multiplex PCR assay. Drawn from immuneACCESS, this table holds only the in-frame rearrangements with V and J called that TCRdb kept. Clones are partly lost; checked studies trace under half to an unresolved V gene and leave the rest unexplained. The data table for this sample lists some 40,000 clones. The ten largest clones represent approximately 1.2% of the sample. The sequencing input was blood buffy coat. Every receptor here comes from a woman between 18 and 70 years old with a cervical HPV16 infection that either progressed to CIN3+ or cleared (not recorded which).

Points on this clone: Read data end 3 residues before the CDR3 end; the end is taken from the germline J gene. This chain joins TRBV6-4 and TRBJ1-4, with D tentatively TRBD1 (6 bases). CDR3 length: 15 residues. V lost 2 bases and J 6 bases, leaving 13 bases between the germline ends. Germline V gene sequence: CDR1 MRHNA, CDR2 SNTAGT. The CDR3 spells CASSDTGHPDEKLFF. CDR3 bases read: TGTGCCAGCAGTGACACGGGACACCCTGATGAAAAA.

On this clone: The CDR3 is cut off 3 residues early in the read; its end comes from the germline J gene. The chain carries TRBV20-1 and TRBJ2-7; tentative D call: TRBD1 (6 bases). Trimming removed 6 bases from V and 6 bases from J, with 12 bases in between. The germline gives CDR1 DFQATT, CDR2 SNEGSKA (reference sequence). The CDR3 runs 11 residues. Partial CDR3 DNA: TGCAGTGCCAGGACAGTGTTCGAG. Translating it yields CSARTVFE. The CDR3 as a whole reads CSARTVFEQYF.

Partial CDR3 DNA: TGTGCCACCGCTTATGATACAGGAAACACTGAA. Translated, it gives CATAYDTGNTE. The whole CDR3 reads CATAYDTGNTEAFF. The rearrangement links TRBV7-9 to TRBJ1-1; weak D call: TRBD1 (5 bases). Read data end 3 residues before the CDR3 end; the end is taken from the germline J gene. The CDR3 is 14 amino acids. V lost 10 bases to trimming and J lost 2 bases, with 17 bases between them. Germline V gene sequence: CDR1 SEHNR, CDR2 FQNEAQ (reference sequence).

In the case of this clone: Sequencing ends 3 residues short of the CDR3 end; the germline J gene provides the rest. The J gene is TRBJ1-5, the V gene TRBV10-3, with a weak D call TRBD1 (6 bases). Trimming pared 3 bases from V and 7 bases from J, leaving 16 bases between. This CDR3 is 15 amino acids long. The germline gives CDR1 ENHRY, CDR2 SYGVKD. Partial CDR3 DNA: TGTGCCATCAGTGATACCACAGGGTTACGCCAGCCC. This gives the protein CAISDTTGLRQP. The CDR3 in full is CAISDTTGLRQPQHF.

Comments on this clone: The CDR3 goes on 3 residues after the read ends, and that part is filled in from the germline J gene. This chain links TRBV12-3 or TRBV12-4 with TRBJ2-3, with 9 bases that match TRBD2. With V trimmed by 2 bases and J by 4 bases, 16 bases remained unmatched. This CDR3 is built from 19 residues. CDR3 DNA, as far as it was read: TGTGCCAGCAGTTTATACGGTGATAGCGGGAGACAGGAAGCAGATACG. It codes for CASSLYGDSGRQEADT. The full CDR3 reads CASSLYGDSGRQEADTQYF.